The source of this TCR beta chain is a study of T-cell reconstitution after alpha-beta-depleted transplantation in children. Germline-derived CDR1 and CDR2 are SGHDN and FVKESK. Trimming stripped 0 bases from V and 8 bases from J, with 14 bases between. This CDR3 comprises 15 residues. It was with unique molecular identifiers that the TCRbeta library was prepared. TCRdb ran MiXCR on the PCR reads and lists one entry per CDR3 protein. In the table there are 250,000 to 300,000 distinct CDR3 sequences, roughly 9.5% of which are singletons. The starting material was PBMCs from the stem cell graft donor, obtained from the stem cell graft. The chain links TRBV14 to TRBJ2-1; D is perhaps TRBD2 (6 bases). The TCR comes from a human donor who donated a stem cell graft to a child with SCID. CDR3 in amino acids: CASSQDAGGDDEQFF. For the CDR3, the DNA is TGTGCCAGCAGCCAAGATGCCGGAGGGGATGATGAGCAGTTCTTC.